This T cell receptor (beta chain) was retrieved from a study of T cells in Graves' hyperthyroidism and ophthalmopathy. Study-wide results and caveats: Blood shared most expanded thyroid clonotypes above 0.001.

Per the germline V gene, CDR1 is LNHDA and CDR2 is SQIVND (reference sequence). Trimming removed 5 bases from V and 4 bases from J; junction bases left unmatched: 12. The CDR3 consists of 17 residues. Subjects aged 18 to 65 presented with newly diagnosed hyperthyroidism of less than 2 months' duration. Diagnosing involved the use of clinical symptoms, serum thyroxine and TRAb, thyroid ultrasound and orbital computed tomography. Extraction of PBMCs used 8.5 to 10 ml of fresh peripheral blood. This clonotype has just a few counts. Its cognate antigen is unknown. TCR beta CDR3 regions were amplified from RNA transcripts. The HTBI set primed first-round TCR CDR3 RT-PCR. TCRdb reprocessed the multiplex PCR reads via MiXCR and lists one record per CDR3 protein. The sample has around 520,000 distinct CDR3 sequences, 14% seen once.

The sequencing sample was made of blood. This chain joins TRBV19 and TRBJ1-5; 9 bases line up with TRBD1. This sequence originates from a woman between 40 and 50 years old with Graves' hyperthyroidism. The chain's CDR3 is CASSPGQGLRGNQPQHF. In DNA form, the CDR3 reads TGTGCCAGTAGTCCGGGACAGGGATTAAGGGGAAATCAGCCCCAGCATTTT. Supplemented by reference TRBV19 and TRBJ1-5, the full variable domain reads DGGITQSPKYLFRKEGQNVTLSCEQNLNHDAMYWYRQDPGQGLRLIYYSQIVNDFQKGDIAEGYSVSREKKESFPLTVTSAQKNPTAFYLCASSPGQGLRGNQPQHFGDGTRLSIL.